The clone carrying this TCR beta chain showed up just a few times. The data originate from a study of identical twins. One entry per CDR3 protein, called by TCRdb with MiXCR from the 5' RACE reads. The sample contains 450,000 or so distinct CDR3 sequences, approximately 15% of which appear only once. V shed 3 bases, J shed 5 bases, and the junction held 6 bases outside the gene matches. The CDR3 has 14 residues. The germline V gene encodes CDR1 DFQATT and CDR2 SNEGSKA (reference sequence). These same records also appear under a second study, on yellow fever vaccine responses in identical twins.

The sample consisted of CD4+ T cells sorted from blood. The source of this sequence is a woman between 18 and 29 years old in good health. V usage is TRBV20-1 and J usage is TRBJ2-2, with 7 bases lining up with TRBD1. The CDR3 region is CSASVTGSTGELFF. CDR3 nucleotide sequence: TGCAGTGCTAGTGTGACAGGGTCAACCGGGGAGCTGTTTTTT.